These 29 T cell receptor beta chains were sequenced from one sample in a study of blood T cell repertoires in COVID-19. Method: immunoSEQ multiplex PCR; TCRdb's copy keeps in-frame clones and lacks some. In the table there are 120,000 or so clones, 83% of which are singletons. Sequences were obtained from peripheral blood. These receptors were collected from an elderly man with active or convalescent COVID-19.

The rearrangement joins TRBV3-1 (or the pseudogene TRBV3-2) to TRBJ1-1; 7 bases fit TRBD1. The CDR3 contains 14 residues. V lost 4 bases, J lost 5 bases, and 7 bases stayed unmatched. Germline assignment: CDR1 LGHDT and CDR2 YNNKEL (reference sequence). The CDR3 here is CASSLQGIGTEAFF. Here the CDR3 DNA reads TGTGCCAGCAGCCTACAGGGGATTGGGACTGAAGCTTTCTTT.

The chain uses TRBV23-1 and TRBJ2-2; 10 bases align to TRBD2. TRBV23-1 belongs to the ORF category, with a function that is uncertain. The junction had 6 bases not matched to a gene; V was cut back by 4 bases and J by 1 base. The CDR3 spans 17 residues. The CDR3 protein is CASSRDSGGRNTGELFF. The CDR3 DNA reads as TGCGCCAGCAGTCGGGATAGCGGGGGGCGGAACACCGGGGAGCTGTTTTTT.

In DNA form, the CDR3 reads TGTGCCAGCTCACCAGGGGACAGGGAAATGTGGGAGCAGTACTTC. It encodes CASSPGDREMWEQYF. The chain uses TRBV18 and TRBJ2-7; 9 bases agree with TRBD1. This CDR3 contains 15 residues. J gave up 7 bases and V 2 bases, and 9 bases lay outside the gene matches. Per the germline V gene, CDR1 is KGHSH and CDR2 is LQKENI.

This clone was observed once. The CDR3, as DNA: TGTGCCAGCAGGCCGGACAGGTGGGAGCCCCAGCATTTT. This translates into CASRPDRWEPQHF. This chain connects TRBV27 to TRBJ1-5; 7 bases line up with TRBD1. CDR1 is MNHEY and CDR2 is SMNVEV in the germline V gene (reference sequence). With 6 bases clipped from V and 8 bases from J, the junction kept 7 bases outside the gene matches. The CDR3 contains 13 residues.

The chain employs TRBV7-3 and TRBJ2-3; 9 bases match TRBD1. CDR1 SGHTA and CDR2 FQGTGA come from the germline V gene. Losses at the gene ends were 3 bases for V and 0 bases for J; bases not matched to a gene: 13. CDR3 size: 19 residues. CDR3 coding DNA: TGTGCCAGCAGCTTGGCTTCCGGACAGGGGCTTACTAGCACAGATACGCAGTATTTT. Its protein is CASSLASGQGLTSTDTQYF.

The chain employs TRBV27 and TRBJ2-1; TRBD1 aligns across 12 bases. CDR1 and CDR2 from the germline V gene are MNHEY and SMNVEV (reference sequence). The CDR3 has 17 residues. J lost 7 bases, V lost 5 bases, and 12 bases had no gene match. CDR3 in amino acids: CASSLPPGTGGENEQFF. The CDR3 bases are TGTGCCAGCAGTCTCCCCCCCGGGACAGGGGGCGAAAATGAGCAGTTCTTC.

V usage is TRBV6-5 and J usage is TRBJ2-3; D uncertain. CDR1 and CDR2 (germline): MNHEY, SVGAGI. Trimming left V 8 bases short and J 0 bases short, with 9 bases between. The CDR3 sequence is 13 residues long. CDR3 DNA sequence: TGTGCCAGCGTTCGTGTTAGCACAGATACGCAGTATTTT. Protein: CASVRVSTDTQYF.

The chain carries TRBV3-1 (or the pseudogene TRBV3-2) and TRBJ2-3, with TRBD1 matching 7 bases. Germline CDR1 is LGHDT and CDR2 is YNNKEL (reference sequence). The CDR3 covers 14 residues. V trimming: 5 bases; J trimming: 1 base; junction bases outside the gene matches: 3. As DNA, the CDR3 is TGTGCCAGCAGCTTCCAGGGGGGCACAGATACGCAGTATTTT. Residues: CASSFQGGTDTQYF.

V usage is TRBV4-3 and J usage is TRBJ1-1, with D perhaps TRBD1 (6 bases). Trimming stripped 0 bases from V and 8 bases from J, with 16 bases between. CDR1 LGHNA and CDR2 YSLEER come from the germline V gene. This CDR3 region has 15 residues. In DNA form, the CDR3 reads TGCGCCAGCAGCCAAGATAAGTTAGGGGGGGCGGAAGCTTTCTTT. This sequence encodes CASSQDKLGGAEAFF.

V is TRBV19 and J is TRBJ1-5, with 10 bases identical to TRBD1. Germline V CDR1 and CDR2: LNHDA, SQIVND (reference sequence). J lost 4 bases, V lost 0 bases, and 6 bases had no gene match. CDR3 length: 17 residues. CDR3 protein: CASSIDLGTGANQPQHF. The CDR3 coding sequence is TGTGCCAGTAGTATAGATCTAGGGACAGGGGCAAATCAGCCCCAGCATTTT.

This chain links TRBV9 with TRBJ2-7, with TRBD2 as a possible D gene (5 bases). The CDR3 extends over 15 amino acids. V dropped 0 bases and J dropped 3 bases, with 13 bases sitting between them. Germline CDR1 is SGDLS and CDR2 is YYNGEE. CDR3 DNA: TGTGCCAGCAGCGTAGGTCCCGGGATAAGCTACGAGCAGTACTTC. This sequence encodes CASSVGPGISYEQYF. The full variable domain, with the rest looked up from reference TRBV9 and TRBJ2-7, is DSGVTQTPKHLITATGQRVTLRCSPRSGDLSVYWYQQSLDQGLQFLIQYYNGEERAKGNILERFSAQQFPDLHSELNLSSLELGDSALYFCASSVGPGISYEQYFGPGTRLTVT.

J is TRBJ2-1 and V is TRBV18; TRBD2 aligns across 8 bases. The V gene end was trimmed by 2 bases and the J gene end by 7 bases; junction bases not matched to a gene: 10. This CDR3 spans 16 amino acids. Germline assignment: CDR1 KGHSH and CDR2 LQKENI. CDR3 sequence (DNA): TGTGCCAGCTCACCAGGAGCGGGGGCAGAGCCTAATGAGCAGTTCTTC. It specifies CASSPGAGAEPNEQFF.

V is TRBV18 and J is TRBJ1-5, with 7 bases fitting TRBD1. Germline CDR1 and CDR2: KGHSH and LQKENI. The CDR3 sequence is 17 residues long. V lost 4 bases to trimming and J lost 0 bases; unmatched junction nucleotides: 9. The CDR3 is CASSLRDRLNSNQPQHF. CDR3 DNA sequence: TGTGCCAGCTCACTCCGGGACAGACTAAATAGCAATCAGCCCCAGCATTTT. The full variable domain, completed using reference TRBV18 and TRBJ1-5, is NAGVMQNPRHLVRRRGQEARLRCSPMKGHSHVYWYRQLPEEGLKFMVYLQKENIIDESGMPKERFSAEFPKEGPSILRIQQVVRGDSAAYFCASSLRDRLNSNQPQHFGDGTRLSIL.

CDR3 sequence reads: CASSITPNTEAFF. The CDR3 DNA reads as TGTGCCAGCAGCATTACACCGAACACTGAAGCTTTCTTT. The chain is built from TRBV11-1 and TRBJ1-1; D uncertain. Per the germline V gene, CDR1 is SGHAT and CDR2 is FQDESV (reference sequence). This CDR3 is 13 amino acids long. Between the trimmed V and J ends, which lost 5 bases and 1 base, there was a span of 8 bases.

The V call is TRBV11-3, the J call TRBJ2-2; possibly TRBD2 for D (6 bases). Looked up from germline, CDR1 is SGHNT and CDR2 is YENEEA. V lost 3 bases to trimming and J lost 1 base, with 6 bases between them. CDR3 length: 14 residues. This CDR3 is CASSLGGNTGELFF. Here the CDR3 DNA reads TGTGCCAGCAGCTTGGGAGGGAACACCGGGGAGCTGTTTTTT.

The chain combines TRBV7-2 with TRBJ1-2, with TRBD1 matching over 8 bases. CDR3 length: 14 residues. The junction had 7 bases not matched to a gene; V was cut back by 4 bases and J by 6 bases. Germline assignment: CDR1 SGHTA and CDR2 FQGNSA. The CDR3 loop is CASSSQDRAHGYTF. In DNA, the CDR3 is TGTGCCAGCAGCTCCCAGGACAGGGCTCATGGCTACACCTTC.

The chain employs TRBV9 and TRBJ2-7, with 13 bases identical to TRBD2. The CDR3 covers 14 residues. Germline loops: CDR1 SGDLS, CDR2 YYNGEE. The V and J ends lost 3 bases and 4 bases, in that order; junction bases with no gene match: 1. The CDR3 loop reads CASSEGLAGYEQYF. The CDR3, as DNA: TGTGCCAGCAGCGAGGGACTAGCGGGATACGAGCAGTACTTC.

Remarks on this clone: Other DNA sequences in the same sample also yield this CDR3. The chain is built from TRBV5-1 and TRBJ1-2, with 7 bases matching TRBD1. Germline loops: CDR1 SGHRS, CDR2 YFSETQ. With 0 bases clipped from V and 4 bases from J, the junction kept 3 bases outside the gene matches. This CDR3 contains 14 residues. CDR3 residues: CASSLGTGAYGYTF. The DNA of the CDR3 is TGCGCCAGCAGCTTGGGGACAGGTGCCTATGGCTACACCTTC.

The chain recombines TRBV5-5 with TRBJ1-2; D is undetermined. This CDR3 contains 14 residues. Trimming removed 1 base at V and 8 bases at J, with 15 bases between. The V gene's germline CDR1 is SGHKS and CDR2 YYEKEE (reference sequence). The CDR3 protein is CASSLSGLVWGYTF. In DNA form, the CDR3 reads TGTGCCAGCAGCTTGAGCGGGCTAGTGTGGGGCTACACCTTC.

V gene TRBV19 combines with J gene TRBJ1-4, with 8 bases identical to TRBD1. The CDR3 loop spans 15 amino acids. Per germline, CDR1 LNHDA and CDR2 SQIVND (reference sequence). V lost 6 bases to trimming and J lost 3 bases; unmatched junction nucleotides: 6. CDR3 sequence: CASSAGGAANEKLFF. CDR3 bases: TGTGCCAGTAGCGCAGGGGGCGCGGCTAATGAAAAACTGTTTTTT. The variable domain in full, with the rest retrieved from reference TRBV19 and TRBJ1-4, is DGGITQSPKYLFRKEGQNVTLSCEQNLNHDAMYWYRQDPGQGLRLIYYSQIVNDFQKGDIAEGYSVSREKKESFPLTVTSAQKNPTAFYLCASSAGGAANEKLFFGSGTQLSVL.

This chain links TRBV28 with TRBJ2-3, with D unresolved. Germline CDR1 MDHEN, CDR2 SYDVKM. With 4 bases removed from V and 12 bases from J, the gap between germline ends came to 20 bases. The CDR3 spans 14 residues. CDR3 loop: CASSSTQAAARQYF. The CDR3 nucleotides read TGTGCCAGCAGTTCAACCCAGGCCGCCGCGCGTCAGTATTTT.

The chain uses TRBV20-1 and TRBJ2-1, with D unresolved. Between the trimmed V and J ends, which lost 6 bases and 6 bases, there was a span of 9 bases. The length of the CDR3 is 11 residues. The germline V gene encodes CDR1 DFQATT and CDR2 SNEGSKA (reference sequence). For the CDR3, the DNA is TGCAGTGCGGGCTGGATCAATGAGCAGTTCTTC. Amino acid sequence: CSAGWINEQFF.

This clone was observed a handful of times. Other DNA sequences in this sample translate to the same CDR3. The rearrangement uses TRBV4-3 and TRBJ2-1; TRBD2 agrees at 10 bases. CDR1 is LGHNA, CDR2 YSLEER, per germline. V lost 3 bases, J lost 0 bases, and 5 bases stayed unmatched. The CDR3 has 17 residues. In DNA form, the CDR3 reads TGCGCCAGCAGCCAGGACCTAGCGGGGGCCTCCTACAATGAGCAGTTCTTC. The encoded protein is CASSQDLAGASYNEQFF.

V and J are TRBV29-1 and TRBJ2-7, with TRBD1 matching 9 bases. The trim removed 7 bases at V and 6 bases at J, leaving 10 bases unmatched. This CDR3 region has 13 residues. Germline CDR1 reads SQVTM; CDR2 reads ANQGSEA. CDR3 region: CSALGQGMSEQYF. The CDR3 nucleotides are TGCAGCGCCCTTGGACAGGGGATGAGCGAGCAGTACTTC.

This chain joins TRBV5-8 and TRBJ1-2; 9 bases align to TRBD1. Losses at the gene ends were 0 bases for V and 5 bases for J; bases not matched to a gene: 5. The CDR3 length is 15 residues. The germline V gene encodes CDR1 SGHTS and CDR2 YDEGEE. The DNA of the CDR3 is TGTGCCAGCAGCTTGGTACCGGGACAGGGTTATGGCTACACCTTC. This gives the protein CASSLVPGQGYGYTF.

This clone was seen just once. The CDR3: CASSPGQGISYEQYF. The DNA for the CDR3 is TGCGCCAGCAGTCCGGGACAGGGTATTTCCTACGAGCAGTACTTC. The rearrangement uses TRBV4-1 and TRBJ2-7; 9 bases agree with TRBD1. After removal of 6 bases from V and 1 base from J, the junction contained 7 bases not matched to a gene. Germline lookup yields CDR1 MGHRA and CDR2 YSYEKL. CDR3 length equals 15 residues.

The chain joins TRBV7-2 to TRBJ1-4, with 7 bases aligning to TRBD1. The ends lost 2 bases at V and 3 bases at J; junction bases unmatched: 3. Germline V gene lookup returns CDR1 SGHTA and CDR2 FQGNSA. CDR3 length: 15 residues. CDR3 amino acids: CASSLMGQSNEKLFF. The CDR3 region has the DNA TGTGCCAGCAGCTTAATGGGACAGTCTAATGAAAAACTGTTTTTT.

This clone was recorded only once. V gene TRBV29-1 combines with J gene TRBJ2-2, with D maybe TRBD1 (6 bases). There are 14 residues in the CDR3. V was shortened by 6 bases and J by 5 bases, with 16 bases between the two germline ends. Germline V lookup: CDR1 SQVTM, CDR2 ANQGSEA. CDR3 in amino acids: CSVAAGTKTGELFF. The CDR3 nucleotides are TGCAGCGTAGCTGCCGGGACAAAAACCGGGGAGCTGTTTTTT.

This clone was found once. This chain links TRBV19 with TRBJ1-5; no reliable D call. The germline V gene has CDR1 LNHDA and CDR2 SQIVND (reference sequence). With 5 bases removed from V and 0 bases from J, the gap between germline ends came to 14 bases. This CDR3 spans 16 amino acids. The CDR3 DNA reads as TGTGCCAGTAGTGTCCGAGGGTTTCCTAGCAATCAGCCCCAGCATTTT. Translation: CASSVRGFPSNQPQHF.